The 28 T cell receptor beta chains given below trace back to one sample, sequenced in a study of shared clonotypes between healthy human individuals. Sequenced by immunoSEQ multiplex PCR; TCRdb stores in-frame clones only, minus some. The sample shows about 2.2 million clones, 85% to 95% of them seen only once. Naive CD8 cells were CD45RO-negative, positively selected for CCR7, excluding terminally differentiated effector memory CD45RA+ cells. Sequencing used naive CD8+ T cells from PBMCs. These TCRs come from a man younger than 35 in good health. Some clones in this sample may be carry-over from other donors' samples.

The chain combines TRBV19 with TRBJ2-2; possibly TRBD2 for D (5 bases). Germline lookup yields CDR1 LNHDA and CDR2 SQIVND (reference sequence). The germline V and J ends were trimmed by 8 bases and 7 bases, with 17 bases remaining between them. This CDR3 is 14 amino acids long. The CDR3 protein is CASEPLERRGELFF. In nucleotides, the CDR3 is TGTGCCAGTGAACCCCTGGAGCGGCGCGGGGAGCTGTTTTTT.

The V gene is TRBV9, the J gene TRBJ2-7; TRBD2 matches at 11 bases. Trimming at V came to 4 bases and at J to 1 base, leaving 4 bases not matched to a gene. In germline, CDR1 is SGDLS, CDR2 YYNGEE. This CDR3 region has 15 residues. In DNA, the CDR3 is TGTGCCAGCAGCATAGCGGGAGGGGGATCCTACGAGCAGTACTTC. This gives the protein CASSIAGGGSYEQYF.

With regard to this clone: This CDR3 is also generated by other DNA sequences in the sample. The chain carries TRBV4-1 and TRBJ2-7, with D possibly matching TRBD2 (6 bases). Germline V lookup: CDR1 MGHRA, CDR2 YSYEKL. The length of the CDR3 is 13 residues. With 6 bases removed from V and 1 base from J, the gap between germline ends came to 10 bases. The CDR3 DNA reads as TGCGCCAGCAGTCGGGCGGGGTCCTACGAGCAGTACTTC. The encoded protein is CASSRAGSYEQYF.

The chain has TRBV28 and TRBJ2-1; D gene ambiguous. Germline V gives CDR1 MDHEN, CDR2 SYDVKM. This CDR3 has 14 residues. The germline V and J ends were trimmed by 7 bases and 0 bases, with 10 bases remaining between them. CDR3 residues: CASNLITSYNEQFF. CDR3 coding DNA: TGTGCCAGCAACCTTATCACCTCCTACAATGAGCAGTTCTTC. Full variable domain (rest looked up from reference TRBV28 and TRBJ2-1): DVKVTQSSRYLVKRTGEKVFLECVQDMDHENMFWYRQDPGLGLRLIYFSYDVKMKEKGDIPEGYSVSREKKERFSLILESASTNQTSMYLCASNLITSYNEQFFGPGTRLTVL.

The rearrangement links TRBV28 to TRBJ2-5; D might be TRBD1 (6 bases). The CDR3 loop spans 13 amino acids. Germline V lookup: CDR1 MDHEN, CDR2 SYDVKM. V was shortened by 10 bases and J by 14 bases, with 26 bases between the two germline ends. CDR3 residues: CAISDSPGHPGYF. The CDR3 region has the DNA TGTGCCATTTCGGACAGCCCGGGACATCCAGGATACTTC.

The V and J genes are TRBV29-1 and TRBJ2-7; 12 nucleotides match TRBD2. The trim removed 4 bases at V and 4 bases at J, leaving 2 bases unmatched. Germline values: CDR1 SQVTM, CDR2 ANQGSEA. There are 13 residues in the CDR3. The CDR3 loop is CSVGLAGGYEQYF. The CDR3 DNA is TGCAGCGTTGGGCTAGCGGGAGGGTACGAGCAGTACTTC.

Turning to this clone: This CDR3 is also generated by other DNA sequences in the sample. This chain links TRBV9 with TRBJ2-1, with a weak D call TRBD1 (5 bases). In germline, CDR1 is SGDLS, CDR2 YYNGEE. The CDR3 sequence is 15 residues long. With 0 bases removed from V and 0 bases from J, the gap between germline ends came to 7 bases. CDR3 sequence reads: CASSVDDSSYNEQFF. The DNA for the CDR3 is TGTGCCAGCAGCGTAGACGACAGCTCCTACAATGAGCAGTTCTTC.

This chain uses TRBV27 with TRBJ2-7; 7 nucleotides match TRBD2. Germline values: CDR1 MNHEY, CDR2 SMNVEV (reference sequence). The CDR3 has 15 amino acids. With 9 bases clipped from V and 0 bases from J, the junction kept 11 bases outside the gene matches. The CDR3 region has the DNA TGTGCCAGTGGGGGGGTGGGGACCCTCTCCTACGAGCAGTACTTC. Translation: CASGGVGTLSYEQYF.

V usage is TRBV27 and J usage is TRBJ1-2, with D perhaps matching TRBD1 (6 bases). The V gene's germline CDR1 is MNHEY and CDR2 SMNVEV (reference sequence). Trimming removed 0 bases at V and 4 bases at J, with 15 bases between. The CDR3 runs 16 residues. Here the CDR3 DNA reads TGTGCCAGCAGTTTATCTGCAGGACAGATCTCCTATGGCTACACCTTC. Translating it yields CASSLSAGQISYGYTF.

The gene calls are TRBV9 and TRBJ2-3; D possibly corresponds to TRBD2 (5 bases). The CDR3 sequence is 11 residues long. Trimming removed 7 bases from V and 4 bases from J, with 7 bases in between. The germline CDR1 and CDR2 sequences are SGDLS and YYNGEE. CDR3: CASGGPDTQYF. CDR3 nucleotides: TGTGCCAGCGGAGGTCCAGATACGCAGTATTTT.

The chain employs TRBV7-8 and TRBJ2-7; 9 nucleotides agree with TRBD1. Germline V lookup: CDR1 SGHVS, CDR2 FQNEAQ. V dropped 4 bases and J dropped 4; count of bases not matched to a gene: 8. The CDR3 has 15 residues. The chain's CDR3 is CASSSLGTGLYEQYF. DNA for the CDR3: TGTGCCAGCAGCTCCCTAGGGACAGGGTTGTACGAGCAGTACTTC. The full variable domain, with the rest looked up from reference TRBV7-8 and TRBJ2-7, is GAGVSQSPRYKVAKRGQDVALRCDPISGHVSLFWYQQALGQGPEFLTYFQNEAQLDKSGLPSDRFFAERPEGSVSTLKIQRTQQEDSAVYLCASSSLGTGLYEQYFGPGTRLTVT.

This chain connects TRBV20-1 to TRBJ2-1; the D is unclear. From germline, CDR1 is DFQATT and CDR2 SNEGSKA (reference sequence). This CDR3 spans 8 amino acids. V was pared by 6 bases and J by 14 bases, with 8 bases between. The CDR3: CSAAREFF. The CDR3 nucleotides read TGCAGTGCCGCCCGGGAGTTCTTC.

The V call is TRBV2, the J call TRBJ2-5; possibly TRBD2 for D (5 bases). The CDR3 is 13 amino acids. Germline V gives CDR1 SNHLY, CDR2 FYNNEI. V was trimmed by 5 bases and J by 1 base, leaving 8 bases between them. The CDR3 protein is CASSRLPQETQYF. Here the CDR3 DNA reads TGTGCCAGCAGTAGACTACCCCAAGAGACCCAGTACTTC.

The chain couples TRBV19 to TRBJ1-1, with D perhaps TRBD1 (5 bases). From germline, CDR1 is LNHDA and CDR2 SQIVND (reference sequence). Trimming shortened V by 0 bases and J by 4 bases, and 18 bases separated the two germline ends. The CDR3 spans 17 residues. CDR3 DNA: TGTGCCAGTAGTATAGATGGGGCAGGTTATCCCGGCACTGAAGCTTTCTTT. This codes for CASSIDGAGYPGTEAFF. The variable domain in full, with the rest retrieved from reference TRBV19 and TRBJ1-1, is DGGITQSPKYLFRKEGQNVTLSCEQNLNHDAMYWYRQDPGQGLRLIYYSQIVNDFQKGDIAEGYSVSREKKESFPLTVTSAQKNPTAFYLCASSIDGAGYPGTEAFFGQGTRLTVV.

This rearrangement joins TRBV2 to TRBJ2-4; TRBD2 is a possible D gene (5 bases). V was trimmed by 3 bases and J by 2 bases, leaving 5 bases between them. Per germline, CDR1 SNHLY and CDR2 FYNNEI. The CDR3 contains 13 residues. In DNA form, the CDR3 reads TGTGCCAGCAGTGAGGACTCCAAAAACATTCAGTACTTC. Protein sequence: CASSEDSKNIQYF.

This sequence joins TRBV6-1 and TRBJ2-7, with D possibly being TRBD2 (6 bases). This CDR3 comprises 14 residues. The germline gives CDR1 MNHNS, CDR2 SASEGT. V was trimmed by 0 bases and J by 9 bases, leaving 15 bases between them. The CDR3 DNA follows: TGTGCCAGCAGTGAAGCGGAATTACTAGCATGGCAGTACTTC. Its translation is CASSEAELLAWQYF.

V and J are TRBV11-2 and TRBJ2-7; no reliable D call. This CDR3 has 14 amino acids. Trimming cost V 1 base and J 0 bases, with 7 bases left between them. Looked up from germline, CDR1 is SGHAT and CDR2 is FQNNGV. The CDR3 spells CASSLVLPSYEQYF. As DNA, the CDR3 is TGTGCCAGCAGCTTAGTCCTGCCCTCCTACGAGCAGTACTTC. Using reference TRBV11-2 and TRBJ2-7 for the parts outside the CDR3, the full variable domain is EAGVAQSPRYKIIEKRQSVAFWCNPISGHATLYWYQQILGQGPKLLIQFQNNGVVDDSQLPKDRFSAERLKGVDSTLKIQPAKLEDSAVYLCASSLVLPSYEQYFGPGTRLTVT.

This chain links TRBV7-3 with TRBJ2-3; 7 positions match TRBD2. The V and J ends lost 5 bases and 4 bases, in that order; junction bases with no gene match: 12. This CDR3 contains 16 residues. The germline V gene has CDR1 SGHTA and CDR2 FQGTGA. CDR3 coding DNA: TGTGCCAGCAGCGCCCGACTAGCAGCAGGCCCAGATACGCAGTATTTT. Protein product: CASSARLAAGPDTQYF.

This clone was seen a single time. The V and J genes are TRBV5-1 and TRBJ1-3; D ambiguous. The CDR3 sequence is 14 residues long. The germline V and J ends were trimmed by 1 base and 0 bases, with 5 bases remaining between them. CDR1 and CDR2 (germline): SGHRS, YFSETQ. CDR3 region: CASSLTSSGNTIYF. CDR3 DNA sequence: TGCGCCAGCAGCTTGACGAGCTCTGGAAACACCATATATTTT.

The chain joins TRBV19 to TRBJ2-2; the D is unclear. Germline lookup yields CDR1 LNHDA and CDR2 SQIVND (reference sequence). This CDR3 has 14 amino acids. Trimming cost V 7 bases and J 6 bases, with 15 bases left between them. DNA for the CDR3: TGTGCCAGTATGCCCCGACTCCTTCCCGGGGAGCTGTTTTTT. As protein: CASMPRLLPGELFF.

The chain combines TRBV10-3 with TRBJ2-7; 7 bases match TRBD1. V gave up 0 bases and J gave up 3 bases; unmatched junction bases: 5. This CDR3 spans 15 amino acids. Germline V CDR1 and CDR2: ENHRY, SYGVKD. The CDR3 coding sequence is TGTGCCATCAGTGAGTCGCTGGACAGGTTCTACGAGCAGTACTTC. Encoded protein: CAISESLDRFYEQYF.

V is TRBV4-3 and J is TRBJ1-3, with 7 bases identical to TRBD1. CDR3 length: 16 amino acids. Trimming cost V 1 base and J 4 bases; bases outside gene matches: 7. In germline, CDR1 is LGHNA, CDR2 YSLEER. CDR3 residues: CASSQVRGWSGNTIYF. Written as DNA, the CDR3 is TGCGCCAGCAGCCAAGTCAGGGGGTGGTCAGGAAACACCATATATTTT.

The chain couples TRBV27 to TRBJ2-3; D may be TRBD1 or TRBD2 (6 bases each). The germline V gene has CDR1 MNHEY and CDR2 SMNVEV (reference sequence). V lost 5 bases and J lost 3, with 15 bases in between. This CDR3 has 15 amino acids. The CDR3 bases are TGTGCCAGCAGTCCCACCCGGGGGCTAACAGATACGCAGTATTTT. Its protein product is CASSPTRGLTDTQYF.

The chain combines TRBV7-8 with TRBJ2-3; perhaps TRBD1 as D (6 bases). Looked up from germline, CDR1 is SGHVS and CDR2 is FQNEAQ. Deletions cut 7 bases from V and 0 bases from J, with 17 bases between. The CDR3 runs 16 residues. Here the CDR3 reads CASNHHWDTSTDTQYF. The DNA for the CDR3 is TGTGCCAGCAACCACCACTGGGACACCAGCACAGATACGCAGTATTTT.

The chain couples TRBV5-1 to TRBJ2-2; 7 bases are a match to TRBD2. J gave up 3 bases and V 0 bases, and 8 bases lay outside the gene matches. The CDR3 is made up of 17 amino acids. The germline gives CDR1 SGHRS, CDR2 YFSETQ. The CDR3: CASSLVAQRGHTGELFF. In nucleotides, the CDR3 is TGCGCCAGCAGCTTGGTCGCCCAGCGGGGTCACACCGGGGAGCTGTTTTTT.

V and J are TRBV7-9 and TRBJ2-7, with 7 bases aligning to TRBD2. The V segment lost 5 bases and the J segment 3 bases; nucleotides outside the gene matches: 7. Germline V lookup: CDR1 SEHNR, CDR2 FQNEAQ (reference sequence). There are 14 residues in the CDR3. The CDR3 loop reads CASSPREGVYEQYF. CDR3 DNA: TGTGCCAGCAGCCCAAGGGAGGGAGTCTACGAGCAGTACTTC.

Of note for this clone: At the DNA level, this CDR3 is encoded by other sequences in the same sample as well. The V gene is TRBV9, the J gene TRBJ2-1; a weak D match, TRBD2 (6 bases). The CDR3 extends over 15 amino acids. Trimming removed 1 base at V and 0 bases at J, with 8 bases between. Germline V gene data show CDR1 as SGDLS and CDR2 as YYNGEE. CDR3 DNA sequence: TGTGCCAGCAGCGTATCCGGGAGCTCCTACAATGAGCAGTTCTTC. Its protein is CASSVSGSSYNEQFF.

The chain links TRBV2 to TRBJ2-5; perhaps TRBD2 as D (5 bases). The CDR3 contains 13 residues. The germline V gene has CDR1 SNHLY and CDR2 FYNNEI. This CDR3 reads CATLAEIQETQYF. CDR3 nucleotide sequence: TGTGCTACCCTAGCCGAGATCCAAGAGACCCAGTACTTC.